The subject of this entry is one T cell receptor (beta chain). Its antigen is not known. Described time point: newly diagnosed, previously untreated cHL patient sample. Out of thawed PBMCs, magnetic negative selection purified CD4+ T cells. Researchers used newly diagnosed, untreated classical Hodgkin lymphoma PBMCs for comparison. The CDR3 consists of 13 residues. Trimming took 5 bases from V and 4 from J, leaving 12 bases between them. Germline V gives CDR1 MNHEY, CDR2 SVGAGI. Clones were read by immunoSEQ multiplex PCR, and TCRdb kept only the in-frame ones, dropping some. The profile shows about 24,000 clones, about 90% of them singletons. This specimen belongs to a study of PD-1 blockade in classical Hodgkin lymphoma. Regarding the study as a whole: Differences between repertoires have undefined causes, possibly disease activity or prior therapy. A reduction in baseline TCR diversity was reportedly seen in newly diagnosed patients relative to healthy donors.

Sequences were obtained from CD4+ T cells from blood. This receptor was taken from a human donor with classical Hodgkin lymphoma. The rearrangement links TRBV6-5 to TRBJ2-7; D possibly corresponds to TRBD2 (6 bases). In DNA, the CDR3 is TGTGCCAGCAGTAACCCAGGAGGGTACGAGCAGTACTTC. This gives the protein CASSNPGGYEQYF.